This is a list of T cell receptor beta chains from one sample in a study of cytomegalovirus exposure and HLA in healthy donors. Libraries were prepared by immunoSEQ multiplex PCR; TCRdb keeps only in-frame clonotypes and omits some of them. The sample has 55,000 to 80,000 clones; around 80% are singletons. Sequencing was performed on PBMCs. Receptor source: a woman in her twenties or thirties in good health and CMV-seronegative. The CDR3 runs from the conserved cysteine through the conserved F or W.

v_gene,j_gene,CDR3aa
TRBV12-5,TRBJ2-3,CASGPLRAGATDTQYF
TRBV27,TRBJ2-5,CASSFLGQGLYETQYF
TRBV4-3,TRBJ2-1,CASSQAKGTGIHEQFF
TRBV27,TRBJ2-1,CASSLGGSEQFF
TRBV14,TRBJ1-2,CASSQGDRGLVYGYTF
TRBV9,TRBJ2-5,CASSVGGQETQYF
TRBV28,TRBJ2-3,CASSPRRVTDTQYF
TRBV5-1,TRBJ2-2,CASSDRTATISGELFF
TRBV29-1,TRBJ1-2,CSALKGPGTGGLYGYTF
TRBV5-1,TRBJ1-1,CASSEQGGRNTEAFF
TRBV29-1,TRBJ2-7,CSVVRQGSYEQYF
TRBV7-2,TRBJ1-2,CASSLGGGASYGYTF
TRBV18,TRBJ2-3,CASSPPNRGQGYYGGTDTQYF
TRBV28,TRBJ2-2,CASRFRGPRTGELFF
TRBV19,TRBJ1-1,CASSIPGTGALAEAFF
TRBV5-4,TRBJ2-5,CASSLGETTQYF
TRBV13,TRBJ2-5,CASSPRREETQYF
TRBV4-3,TRBJ2-6,CASSQGGSSGANVLTF
TRBV19,TRBJ1-1,CASSSVGGATNTEAFF
TRBV6-5,TRBJ1-2,CASSYQQGNYGYTF
TRBV28,TRBJ1-1,CASGFPTAGAEAFF
TRBV4-1,TRBJ1-6,CASSQDRANSPLHF
TRBV10-3,TRBJ2-7,CAISGKADQYEQYF
TRBV9,TRBJ1-2,CASSARDRQYYGYTF
TRBV2,TRBJ2-1,CASSRRSPPNEQFF
TRBV7-2,TRBJ1-1,CASSSQGTEAFF
TRBV2,TRBJ1-1,CASSEGWEGSTEAFF
TRBV19,TRBJ1-2,CASSPTSDRDLDGYTF
TRBV19,TRBJ2-7,CASSQSRGLKSSYEQYF
TRBV5-1,TRBJ1-1,CASSPDNRREAFF
TRBV2,TRBJ2-3,CASSLDRVSQYF
TRBV11-3,TRBJ1-1,CASSRVGTGLTEAFF
TRBV5-1,TRBJ2-1,CASSSLAGTGNEQFF
TRBV11-2,TRBJ2-7,CASSFAAYEQYF
TRBV7-9,TRBJ1-1,CASSPGAVKAFF
TRBV18,TRBJ1-1,CASRSLGGRSGNTEAFF
TRBV6-6,TRBJ1-5,CASSYEGSNQPQHF
TRBV7-2,TRBJ1-2,CASSGSDQGGYGYTF
TRBV19,TRBJ1-2,CASTDQGLYGYTF
TRBV4-3,TRBJ2-7,CASSQVPGQETYEQYF
TRBV6-5,TRBJ2-3,CASREGLASRTQYF
TRBV11-3,TRBJ1-1,CASSSGPGQGSEAFF
TRBV19,TRBJ2-2,CASSRQGVTGELFF
TRBV7-8,TRBJ1-1,CASSFQGEAGTEAFF
TRBV6-5,TRBJ1-1,CASSLAVPTEAFF